Listed here are 13 T cell receptor beta chains from one sample, sequenced in a study of human T cells and chemical hapten exposure. Stated time point: patch test 1, 2 weeks after DPC sensitization. As for treatment: therapeutic diphenylcyclopropenone sensitization with weekly scalp DPC. Each CDR3 protein gets one entry after TCRdb re-called the RACE reads with MiXCR. Here the sample spans fewer than 500,000 distinct CDR3 sequences, more than 4.5% being singletons. Specimen: whole blood, collected in connection with sensitization to the hapten diphenylcyclopropenone (DPC). All receptors come from a woman aged 45-65 years with alopecia areata. Some clones in this sample may be carry-over from other donors' samples.

The table lists this clonotype with many counts. The rearrangement joins TRBV12-3 or TRBV12-4 to TRBJ2-3; a possible D gene is TRBD1 (5 bases). V was trimmed by 4 bases and J by 0 bases, leaving 11 bases between them. The CDR3 has 15 residues. CDR3 sequence: CASSSDGASTDTQYF. CDR3 nucleotide sequence: TGTGCCAGCAGTTCGGATGGGGCCAGCACAGATACGCAGTATTTT.

This clonotype was found many times. The chain joins TRBV7-6 to TRBJ1-1, with 9 bases lining up with TRBD1. Trimming took 5 bases from V and 4 from J; bases not matched to a gene: 2. The CDR3 loop spans 13 amino acids. CDR1 is SGHVS and CDR2 is FNYEAQ in the germline V gene. The CDR3 reads CASSTTGGTEAFF. CDR3 nucleotides: TGTGCCAGCAGCACGACAGGGGGCACTGAAGCTTTCTTT.

This clonotype turned up a few times. This rearrangement joins TRBV5-4 to TRBJ2-3; perhaps TRBD2 as D (6 bases). V lost 4 bases and J 8 bases, leaving 14 bases between the germline ends. CDR3 length equals 13 residues. CDR1 SGHNT and CDR2 YYREEE come from the germline V gene (reference sequence). CDR3 DNA: TGTGCCAGCAGCCGGGACTCACGCCCTACGCAGTATTTT. This codes for CASSRDSRPTQYF.

This chain joins TRBV24-1 and TRBJ1-5; TRBD1 is a possible D gene (5 bases). CDR3 size: 16 residues. Germline CDR1 and CDR2: KGHDR and SFDVKD. V gave up 4 bases and J gave up 0 bases, with 12 bases separating them. The chain's CDR3 is CATSDSGTPSNQPQHF. The DNA of the CDR3 is TGTGCCACCAGTGACTCCGGGACCCCTAGCAATCAGCCCCAGCATTTT.

This clonotype was detected ten times or more. The J gene is TRBJ1-1, the V gene TRBV20-1, with D perhaps matching TRBD1 (5 bases). CDR1 is DFQATT and CDR2 is SNEGSKA in the germline V gene (reference sequence). There are 16 residues in the CDR3. With 0 bases removed from V and 4 bases from J, the gap between germline ends came to 18 bases. CDR3 residues: CSARDILPDSSTEAFF. The CDR3 nucleotides read TGCAGTGCTAGAGATATTTTACCCGACAGCAGCACTGAAGCTTTCTTT.

In its sample, this clonotype was seen many times. This chain joins TRBV18 and TRBJ1-1; possibly TRBD1 for D (5 bases). V shed 5 bases and J shed 2 bases, with 24 bases lying between them. The CDR3 covers 18 residues. Germline-derived CDR1 and CDR2 are KGHSH and LQKENI. The CDR3 DNA sequence: TGTGCCAGCTCAGCCTCGTCAGGACAACTACGCCAAAACACTGAAGCTTTCTTT. Protein product: CASSASSGQLRQNTEAFF.

The J gene is TRBJ2-3, the V gene TRBV20-1; 15 bases agree with TRBD2. The V segment lost 2 bases and the J segment 4 bases; nucleotides outside the gene matches: 7. The CDR3 runs to 17 residues. Germline CDR1 reads DFQATT; CDR2 reads SNEGSKA (reference sequence). For the CDR3, the DNA is TGCAGTGCTAGACCGGGACTAGCGGGAGGAGAGGCAGATACGCAGTATTTT. It translates to CSARPGLAGGEADTQYF.

This clonotype was seen at least ten times. V gene TRBV29-1 combines with J gene TRBJ2-1, with TRBD1 as a possible D gene (6 bases). This CDR3 has 13 amino acids. Germline-derived CDR1 and CDR2 are SQVTM and ANQGSEA. Trimming pared 6 bases from V and 0 bases from J, leaving 9 bases between. The CDR3 loop reads CSVSRGSYNEQFF. Here the CDR3 DNA reads TGCAGCGTCTCCAGGGGCTCCTACAATGAGCAGTTCTTC.

The chain has TRBV14 and TRBJ2-6; TRBD1 might be the D (6 bases). Trimming removed 3 bases from V and 5 bases from J, with 11 bases in between. CDR3 length: 15 residues. CDR1 and CDR2 (germline): SGHDN, FVKESK. The CDR3 DNA sequence: TGTGCCAGCAGCCAGCCCCAGGGGTGGGCCAACGTCCTGACTTTC. It encodes CASSQPQGWANVLTF.

This clonotype was picked up many times. CDR3 nucleotide sequence: TGTGCCAGCACCCCTAGGACAGGGGATGGCTACACCTTC. It specifies CASTPRTGDGYTF. The rearrangement uses TRBV12-3 or TRBV12-4 and TRBJ1-2; 9 bases agree with TRBD1. This CDR3 is built from 13 residues. The J segment lost 6 bases and the V segment lost 7 bases, leaving 6 bases of the junction unmatched.

This clonotype was detected ten times or more. This sequence joins TRBV29-1 and TRBJ2-1; 12 nucleotides align to TRBD2. Germline lookup yields CDR1 SQVTM and CDR2 ANQGSEA. CDR3 size: 14 residues. J lost 8 bases, V lost 4 bases, and 6 bases had no gene match. DNA of the CDR3: TGCAGCGTTGTGCTAGCGGGAGGGCCCTATGAGCAGTTCTTC. Translation gives CSVVLAGGPYEQFF.

A few counts support this clonotype. The chain links TRBV25-1 to TRBJ1-2; D gene ambiguous. This CDR3 is 14 amino acids long. Trimming removed 3 bases from V and 4 bases from J, with 12 bases in between. Germline CDR1 MGHDK, CDR2 SYGVNS. DNA for the CDR3: TGTGCCAGCAGTGACGGGGTTGGATCCTATGGCTACACCTTC. Its translation: CASSDGVGSYGYTF.

As to this clonotype: An end of the junction differs from the germline gene, which may be a read error. The rearrangement links TRBV6-2 or TRBV6-3 to TRBJ2-2, with 12 positions matching TRBD2. Per germline, CDR1 MNHEY and CDR2 SVGEGT. The CDR3 contains 14 residues. In nucleotides, the CDR3 is TGTGCCAGCAGACTAGCGGGAGGAACCGGGGTGCTGTTTTTT. This codes for CASRLAGGTGVLFF.